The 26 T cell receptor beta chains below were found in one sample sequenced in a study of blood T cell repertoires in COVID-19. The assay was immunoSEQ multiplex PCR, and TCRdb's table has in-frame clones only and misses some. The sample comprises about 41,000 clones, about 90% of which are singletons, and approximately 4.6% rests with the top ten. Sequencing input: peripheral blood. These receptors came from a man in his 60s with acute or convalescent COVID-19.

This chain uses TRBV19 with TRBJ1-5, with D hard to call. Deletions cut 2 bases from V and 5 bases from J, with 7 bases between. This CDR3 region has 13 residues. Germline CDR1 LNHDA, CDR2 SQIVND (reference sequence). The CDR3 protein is CASSIIGYQPQHF. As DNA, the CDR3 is TGTGCCAGTAGTATAATCGGTTATCAGCCCCAGCATTTT. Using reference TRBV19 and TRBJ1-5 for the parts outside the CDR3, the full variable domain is DGGITQSPKYLFRKEGQNVTLSCEQNLNHDAMYWYRQDPGQGLRLIYYSQIVNDFQKGDIAEGYSVSREKKESFPLTVTSAQKNPTAFYLCASSIIGYQPQHFGDGTRLSIL.

The CDR3 DNA is TGTGCCAGCAGCTTATACGGGGGGCCTACCGGGGAGCTGTTTTTT. Translated, it gives CASSLYGGPTGELFF. The V and J genes are TRBV7-6 and TRBJ2-2, with a weak D call TRBD2 (7 bases). Germline CDR1 reads SGHVS; CDR2 reads FNYEAQ. This CDR3 comprises 15 residues. Between the trimmed V and J ends, which lost 2 bases and 5 bases, there was a span of 12 bases.

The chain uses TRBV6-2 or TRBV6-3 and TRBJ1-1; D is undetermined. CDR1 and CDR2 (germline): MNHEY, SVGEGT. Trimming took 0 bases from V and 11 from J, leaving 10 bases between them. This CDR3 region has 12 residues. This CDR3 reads CASSYSTREAFF. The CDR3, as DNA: TGTGCCAGCAGTTACTCCACAAGGGAGGCTTTCTTT.

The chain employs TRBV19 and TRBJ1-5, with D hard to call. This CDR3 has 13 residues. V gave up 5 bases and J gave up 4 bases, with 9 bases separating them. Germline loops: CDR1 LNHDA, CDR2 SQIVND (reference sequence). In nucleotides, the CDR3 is TGTGCCAGTAGTCTCGAGAAGAATCAGCCCCAGCATTTT. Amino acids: CASSLEKNQPQHF.

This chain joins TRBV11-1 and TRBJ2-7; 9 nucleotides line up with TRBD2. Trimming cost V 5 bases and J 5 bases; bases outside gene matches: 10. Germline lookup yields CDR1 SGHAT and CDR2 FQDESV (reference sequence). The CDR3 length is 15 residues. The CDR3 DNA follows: TGTGCCAGCAGCCACGGAGTAGCGGGGGCCAACGAGCAGTACTTC. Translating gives CASSHGVAGANEQYF.

CDR3 in amino acids: CASSYSSTNQPQHF. CDR3 in DNA: TGTGCCAGCAGTTACTCGTCTACTAATCAGCCCCAGCATTTT. The chain links TRBV6-2 or TRBV6-3 to TRBJ1-5, with D unresolved. Germline CDR1 MNHEY, CDR2 SVGEGT. CDR3 size: 14 residues. V lost 0 bases and J 4 bases, leaving 7 bases between the germline ends.

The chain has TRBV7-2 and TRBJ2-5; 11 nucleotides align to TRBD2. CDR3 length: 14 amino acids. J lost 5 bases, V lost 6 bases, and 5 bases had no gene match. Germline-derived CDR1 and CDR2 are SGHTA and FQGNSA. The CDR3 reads CASRGGLAVETQYF. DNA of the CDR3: TGTGCCAGCAGGGGGGGACTAGCGGTGGAGACCCAGTACTTC.

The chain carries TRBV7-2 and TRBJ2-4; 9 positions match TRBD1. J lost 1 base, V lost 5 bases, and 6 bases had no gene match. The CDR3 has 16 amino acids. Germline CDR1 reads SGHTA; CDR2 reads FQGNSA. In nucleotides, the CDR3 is TGTGCCAGCAGCATAACAGGGGGCTTGGCCAAAAACATTCAGTACTTC. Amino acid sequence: CASSITGGLAKNIQYF.

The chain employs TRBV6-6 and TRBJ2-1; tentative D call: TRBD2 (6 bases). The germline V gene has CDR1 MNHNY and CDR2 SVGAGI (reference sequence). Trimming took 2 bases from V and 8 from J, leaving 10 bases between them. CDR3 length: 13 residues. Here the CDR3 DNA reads TGTGCCAGCAGTTACGCGAGGGACTATGAGCAGTTCTTC. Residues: CASSYARDYEQFF.

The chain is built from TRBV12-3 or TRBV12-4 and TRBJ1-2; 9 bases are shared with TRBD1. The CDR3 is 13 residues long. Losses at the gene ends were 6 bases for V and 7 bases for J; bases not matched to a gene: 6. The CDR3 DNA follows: TGTGCCAGCAGGGGGACAGGGCGCCTTGGCTACACCTTC. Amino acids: CASRGTGRLGYTF.

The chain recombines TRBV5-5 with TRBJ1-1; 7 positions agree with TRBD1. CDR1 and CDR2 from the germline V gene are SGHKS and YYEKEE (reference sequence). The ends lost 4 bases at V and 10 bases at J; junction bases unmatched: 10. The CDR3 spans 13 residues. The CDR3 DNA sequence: TGTGCCAGCAGCACAGGGGCCCTCGAAGGAGCTTTCTTT. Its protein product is CASSTGALEGAFF.

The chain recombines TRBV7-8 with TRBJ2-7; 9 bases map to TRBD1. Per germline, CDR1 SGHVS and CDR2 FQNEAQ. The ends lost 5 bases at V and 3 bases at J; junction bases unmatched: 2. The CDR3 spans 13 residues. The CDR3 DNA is TGTGCCAGCAGCCGGGACAGGGACTACGAGCAGTACTTC. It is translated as CASSRDRDYEQYF.

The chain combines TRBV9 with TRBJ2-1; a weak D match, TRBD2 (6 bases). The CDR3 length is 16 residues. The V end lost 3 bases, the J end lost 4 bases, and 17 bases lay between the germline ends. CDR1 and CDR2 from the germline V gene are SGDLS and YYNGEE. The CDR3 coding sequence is TGTGCCAGCAGCGCCTCCGGGACTGACTTTTACAATGAGCAGTTCTTC. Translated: CASSASGTDFYNEQFF.

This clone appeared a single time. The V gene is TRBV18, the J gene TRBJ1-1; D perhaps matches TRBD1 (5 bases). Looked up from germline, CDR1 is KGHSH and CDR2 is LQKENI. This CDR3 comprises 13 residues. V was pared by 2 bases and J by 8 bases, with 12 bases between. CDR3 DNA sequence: TGTGCCAGCTCACCAGATCCCCAGGGAGAAGCTTTCTTT. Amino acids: CASSPDPQGEAFF.

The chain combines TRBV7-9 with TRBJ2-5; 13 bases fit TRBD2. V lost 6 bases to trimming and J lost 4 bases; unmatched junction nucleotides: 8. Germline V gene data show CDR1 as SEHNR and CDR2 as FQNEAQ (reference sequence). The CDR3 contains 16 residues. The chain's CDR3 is CASRFTSGGAIETQYF. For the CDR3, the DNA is TGTGCCAGCAGGTTCACTAGCGGGGGGGCCATAGAGACCCAGTACTTC. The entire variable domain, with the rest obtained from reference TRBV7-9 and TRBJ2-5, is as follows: DTGVSQNPRHKITKRGQNVTFRCDPISEHNRLYWYRQTLGQGPEFLTYFQNEAQLEKSRLLSDRFSAERPKGSFSTLEIQRTEQGDSAMYLCASRFTSGGAIETQYFGPGTRLLVL.

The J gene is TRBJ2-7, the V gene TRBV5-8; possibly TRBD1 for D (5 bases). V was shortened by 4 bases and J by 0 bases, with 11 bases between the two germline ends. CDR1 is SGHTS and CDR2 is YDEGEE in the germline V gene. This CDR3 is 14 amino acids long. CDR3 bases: TGTGCCAGCAGCACCAGGGATAGCTCCTACGAGCAGTACTTC. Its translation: CASSTRDSSYEQYF.

The DNA for the CDR3 is TGTGCCAGCAGCTTAATTCAGGGGAGAGAGACCCAGTACTTC. It specifies CASSLIQGRETQYF. The chain recombines TRBV7-2 with TRBJ2-5; a weak D match, TRBD1 (6 bases). CDR1 and CDR2 from the germline V gene are SGHTA and FQGNSA. Trimming removed 2 bases at V and 4 bases at J, with 11 bases between. CDR3 length equals 14 residues.

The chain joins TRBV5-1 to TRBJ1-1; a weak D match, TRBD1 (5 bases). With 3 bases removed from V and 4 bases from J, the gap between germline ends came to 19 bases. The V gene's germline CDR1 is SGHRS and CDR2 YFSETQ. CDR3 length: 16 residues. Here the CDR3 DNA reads TGCGCCAGCAGCTCCCCCGCCGCGGGGCGGTCCACTGAAGCTTTCTTT. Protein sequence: CASSSPAAGRSTEAFF. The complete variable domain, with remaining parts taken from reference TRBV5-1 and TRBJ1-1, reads KAGVTQTPRYLIKTRGQQVTLSCSPISGHRSVSWYQQTPGQGLQFLFEYFSETQRNKGNFPGRFSGRQFSNSRSEMNVSTLELGDSALYLCASSSPAAGRSTEAFFGQGTRLTVV.

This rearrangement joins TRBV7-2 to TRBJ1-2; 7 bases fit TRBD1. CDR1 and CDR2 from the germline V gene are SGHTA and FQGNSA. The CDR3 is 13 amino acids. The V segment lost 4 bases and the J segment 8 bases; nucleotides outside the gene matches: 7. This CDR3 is CASSSPGQSGYTF. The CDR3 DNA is TGTGCCAGCAGCTCGCCGGGACAGTCGGGCTACACCTTC.

The CDR3 reads CASGLVQGRAGETQYF. The CDR3 DNA reads as TGTGCTAGTGGTTTGGTCCAGGGACGAGCGGGCGAGACCCAGTACTTC. The rearrangement uses TRBV12-5 and TRBJ2-5; tentatively, D is TRBD2 (6 bases). This CDR3 spans 16 amino acids. CDR1 is LGHNT, CDR2 FRNRAP, per germline. The V gene lost 0 bases and the J gene lost 5 bases, with 16 bases spanning the gap. Looking up the rest from reference TRBV12-5 and TRBJ2-5 gives the full variable domain: DARVTQTPRHKVTEMGQEVTMRCQPILGHNTVFWYRQTMMQGLELLAYFRNRAPLDDSGMPKDRFSAEMPDATLATLKIQPSEPRDSAVYFCASGLVQGRAGETQYFGPGTRLLVL.

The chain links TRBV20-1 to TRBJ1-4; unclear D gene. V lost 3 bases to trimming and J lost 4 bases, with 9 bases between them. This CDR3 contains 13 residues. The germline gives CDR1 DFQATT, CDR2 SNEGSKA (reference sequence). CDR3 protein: CSASAGINEKLFF. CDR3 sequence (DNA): TGCAGTGCTAGTGCGGGGATTAATGAAAAACTGTTTTTT.

CDR3 coding DNA: TGCGCCAGCAGCCGCGACACCGGCTCTGGAAACACCATATATTTT. It translates to CASSRDTGSGNTIYF. The V call is TRBV4-3, the J call TRBJ1-3; D not resolved. Germline V gives CDR1 LGHNA, CDR2 YSLEER. CDR3 size: 15 residues. V lost 4 bases, J lost 0 bases, and 10 bases lay in between.

CDR3 in amino acids: CATSDFQGTYGYTF. The CDR3 DNA reads TGTGCCACCAGTGATTTTCAGGGAACCTATGGCTACACCTTC. The chain recombines TRBV24-1 with TRBJ1-2; TRBD1 is a possible D gene (5 bases). In germline, CDR1 is KGHDR, CDR2 SFDVKD. The CDR3 is made up of 14 amino acids. V lost 1 base and J lost 4, with 9 bases in between.

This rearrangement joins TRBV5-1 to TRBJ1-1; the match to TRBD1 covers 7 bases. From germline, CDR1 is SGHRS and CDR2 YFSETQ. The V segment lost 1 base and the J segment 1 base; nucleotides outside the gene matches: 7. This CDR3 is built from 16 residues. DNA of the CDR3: TGCGCCAGCAGCTTGACGGCAGGGGGGCAGAACACTGAAGCTTTCTTT. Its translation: CASSLTAGGQNTEAFF.

The CDR3 coding sequence is TGTGCCTGGAGTGTACGGTCCGGTCAGGGGGGAACCGGGGAGCTGTTTTTT. This encodes CAWSVRSGQGGTGELFF. This rearrangement joins TRBV30 to TRBJ2-2; D is perhaps TRBD1 (7 bases). The CDR3 runs 17 residues. V lost 0 bases and J 5 bases, leaving 19 bases between the germline ends. Germline V gives CDR1 GTSNPN, CDR2 SVGIG (reference sequence).

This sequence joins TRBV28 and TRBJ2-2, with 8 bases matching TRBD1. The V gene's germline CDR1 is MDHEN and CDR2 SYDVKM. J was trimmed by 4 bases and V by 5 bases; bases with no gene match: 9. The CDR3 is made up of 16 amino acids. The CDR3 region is CASSPLGQGGTGELFF. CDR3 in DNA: TGTGCCAGCAGTCCTCTAGGACAGGGCGGCACCGGGGAGCTGTTTTTT. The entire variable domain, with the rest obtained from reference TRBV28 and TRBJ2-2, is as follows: DVKVTQSSRYLVKRTGEKVFLECVQDMDHENMFWYRQDPGLGLRLIYFSYDVKMKEKGDIPEGYSVSREKKERFSLILESASTNQTSMYLCASSPLGQGGTGELFFGEGSRLTVL.